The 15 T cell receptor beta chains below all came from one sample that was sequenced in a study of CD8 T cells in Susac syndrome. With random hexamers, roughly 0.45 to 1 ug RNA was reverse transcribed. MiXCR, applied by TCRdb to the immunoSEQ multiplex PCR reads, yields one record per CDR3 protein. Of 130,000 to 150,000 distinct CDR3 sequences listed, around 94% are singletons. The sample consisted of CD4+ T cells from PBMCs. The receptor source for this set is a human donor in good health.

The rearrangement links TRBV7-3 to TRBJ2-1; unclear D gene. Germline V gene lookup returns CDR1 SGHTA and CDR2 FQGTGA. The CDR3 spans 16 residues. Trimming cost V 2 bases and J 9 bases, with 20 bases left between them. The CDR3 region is CASSLGSSGIITEQFF. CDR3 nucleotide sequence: TGTGCCAGCAGCTTAGGATCTAGTGGGATCATCACTGAGCAGTTCTTC. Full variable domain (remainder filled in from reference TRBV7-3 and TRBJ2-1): GAGVSQTPSNKVTEKGKYVELRCDPISGHTALYWYRQSLGQGPEFLIYFQGTGAADDSGLPNDRFFAVRPEGSVSTLKIQRTERGDSAVYLCASSLGSSGIITEQFFGPGTRLTVL.

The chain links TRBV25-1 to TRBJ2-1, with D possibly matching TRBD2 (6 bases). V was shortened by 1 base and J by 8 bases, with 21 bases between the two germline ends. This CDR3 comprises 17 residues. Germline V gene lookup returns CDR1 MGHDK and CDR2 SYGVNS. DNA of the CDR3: TGTGCCAGCAGTGAATTGTTCGGGGGAGCGTCTCCCGATGAGCAGTTCTTC. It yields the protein CASSELFGGASPDEQFF.

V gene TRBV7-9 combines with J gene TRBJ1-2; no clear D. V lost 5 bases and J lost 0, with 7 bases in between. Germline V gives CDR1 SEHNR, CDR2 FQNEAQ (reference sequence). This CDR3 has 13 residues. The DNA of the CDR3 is TGTGCCAGCAGCGTAGACACTAACTATGGCTACACCTTC. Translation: CASSVDTNYGYTF.

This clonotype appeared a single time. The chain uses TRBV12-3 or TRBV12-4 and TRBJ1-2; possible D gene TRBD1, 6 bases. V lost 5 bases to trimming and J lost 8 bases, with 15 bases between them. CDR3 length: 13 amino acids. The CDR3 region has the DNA TGTGCCAGCAGTCTCCGGGGGCCGAAGGGCTACACCTTC. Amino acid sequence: CASSLRGPKGYTF.

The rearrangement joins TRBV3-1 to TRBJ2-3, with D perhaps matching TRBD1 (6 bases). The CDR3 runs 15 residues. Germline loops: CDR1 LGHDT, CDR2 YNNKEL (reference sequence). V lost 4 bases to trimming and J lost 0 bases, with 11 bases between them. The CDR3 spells CASSPMGASTDTQYF. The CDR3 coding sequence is TGTGCCAGCAGCCCGATGGGGGCGAGCACAGATACGCAGTATTTT.

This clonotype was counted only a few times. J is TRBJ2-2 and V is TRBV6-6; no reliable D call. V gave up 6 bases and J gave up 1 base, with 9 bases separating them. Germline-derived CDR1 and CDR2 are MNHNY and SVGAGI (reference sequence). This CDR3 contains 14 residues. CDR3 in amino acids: CASSRTENTGELFF. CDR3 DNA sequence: TGTGCCAGCAGCCGGACGGAGAACACCGGGGAGCTGTTTTTT.

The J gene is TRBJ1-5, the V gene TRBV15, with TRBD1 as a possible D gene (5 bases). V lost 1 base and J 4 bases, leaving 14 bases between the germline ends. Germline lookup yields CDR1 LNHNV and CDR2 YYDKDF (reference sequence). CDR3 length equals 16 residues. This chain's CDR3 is CATSRGGTGLNQPQHF. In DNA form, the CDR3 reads TGTGCCACCAGCAGAGGTGGGACTGGGCTTAATCAGCCCCAGCATTTT.

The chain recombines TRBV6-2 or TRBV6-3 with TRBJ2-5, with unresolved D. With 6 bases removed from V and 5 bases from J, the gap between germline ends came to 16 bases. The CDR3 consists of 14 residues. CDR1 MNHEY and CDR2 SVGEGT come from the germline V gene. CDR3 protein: CASSYFNLRETQYF. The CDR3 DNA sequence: TGTGCCAGCAGCTATTTTAACCTACGGGAGACCCAGTACTTC.

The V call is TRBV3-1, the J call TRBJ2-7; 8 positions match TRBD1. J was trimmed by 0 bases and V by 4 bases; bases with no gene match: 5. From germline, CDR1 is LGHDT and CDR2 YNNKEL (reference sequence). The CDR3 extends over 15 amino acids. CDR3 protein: CASSPRTGSSYEQYF. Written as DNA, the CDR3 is TGTGCCAGCAGCCCTCGGACAGGGAGCTCCTACGAGCAGTACTTC.

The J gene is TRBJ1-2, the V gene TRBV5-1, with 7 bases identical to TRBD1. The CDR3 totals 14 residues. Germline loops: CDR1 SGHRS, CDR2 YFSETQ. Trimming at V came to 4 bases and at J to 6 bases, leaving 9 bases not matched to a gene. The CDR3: CASSREAGGNGYTF. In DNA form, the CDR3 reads TGCGCCAGCAGCAGGGAGGCAGGGGGGAATGGCTACACCTTC.

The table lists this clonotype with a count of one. CDR3 loop: CASSDGAGGPYNEQFF. The CDR3 nucleotides are TGTGCCAGCAGTGACGGGGCAGGGGGCCCTTACAATGAGCAGTTCTTC. The chain uses TRBV6-2 or TRBV6-3 and TRBJ2-1; TRBD1 aligns across 8 bases. The CDR3 runs to 16 residues. Germline V gene data show CDR1 as MNHEY and CDR2 as SVGEGT. Germline trimming cut 5 bases from V and 4 bases from J; bases unmatched to any gene: 10.

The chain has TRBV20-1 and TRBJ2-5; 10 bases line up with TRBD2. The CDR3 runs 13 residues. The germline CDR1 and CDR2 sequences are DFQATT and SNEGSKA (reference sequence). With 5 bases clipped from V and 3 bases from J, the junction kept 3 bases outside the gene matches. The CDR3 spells CSAGGLAEETQYF. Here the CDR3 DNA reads TGCAGTGCTGGTGGACTAGCGGAAGAGACCCAGTACTTC.

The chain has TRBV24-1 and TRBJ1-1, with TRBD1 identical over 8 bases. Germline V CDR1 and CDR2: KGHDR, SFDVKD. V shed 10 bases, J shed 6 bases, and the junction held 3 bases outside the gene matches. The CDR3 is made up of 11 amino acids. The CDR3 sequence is CATKQGAEAFF. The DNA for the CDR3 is TGTGCCACTAAACAGGGGGCTGAAGCTTTCTTT.

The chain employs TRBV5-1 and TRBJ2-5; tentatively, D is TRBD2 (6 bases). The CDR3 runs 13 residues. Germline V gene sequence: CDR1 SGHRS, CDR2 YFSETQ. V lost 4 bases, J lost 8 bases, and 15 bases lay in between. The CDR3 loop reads CASSPAGKRTQYF. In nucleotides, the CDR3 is TGCGCCAGCAGCCCGGCGGGGAAGAGAACCCAGTACTTC. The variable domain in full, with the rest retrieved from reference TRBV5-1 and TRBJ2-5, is KAGVTQTPRYLIKTRGQQVTLSCSPISGHRSVSWYQQTPGQGLQFLFEYFSETQRNKGNFPGRFSGRQFSNSRSEMNVSTLELGDSALYLCASSPAGKRTQYFGPGTRLLVL.

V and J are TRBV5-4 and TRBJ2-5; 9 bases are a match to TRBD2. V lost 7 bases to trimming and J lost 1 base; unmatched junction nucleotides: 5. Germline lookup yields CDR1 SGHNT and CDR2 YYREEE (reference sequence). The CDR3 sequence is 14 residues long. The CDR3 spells CASALAGTQETQYF. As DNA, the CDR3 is TGTGCCAGCGCGCTAGCGGGGACCCAAGAGACCCAGTACTTC. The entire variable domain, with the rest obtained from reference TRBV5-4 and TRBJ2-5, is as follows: ETGVTQSPTHLIKTRGQQVTLRCSSQSGHNTVSWYQQALGQGPQFIFQYYREEENGRGNFPPRFSGLQFPNYSSELNVNALELDDSALYLCASALAGTQETQYFGPGTRLLVL.